This TCR beta chain was sequenced for a study of cytomegalovirus exposure and HLA in healthy donors. Study information: Most genotyped donors, about 81% of more than 300, had Caucasian-associated genetic ancestry.

Primers for the PCR totalled 60 Vbeta and 13 Jbeta. Sequencing was performed with immunoSEQ multiplex PCR; in TCRdb, only in-frame clones are kept and a portion is missing. The table records about 160,000 clones, roughly 76% of them present only once. The germline CDR1 and CDR2 sequences are MNHNY and SVGAGI (reference sequence). The CDR3 extends over 15 amino acids. The V and J ends lost 5 bases and 5 bases, in that order; junction bases with no gene match: 8. The chain combines TRBV6-6 with TRBJ2-5, with 10 bases identical to TRBD1. The source material was PBMCs. The clonotype originates from a man between 60 and 70 years old in good health and CMV-seronegative. The CDR3 sequence is CASSHKPGQGETQYF. Written as DNA, the CDR3 is TGTGCCAGCAGTCACAAACCGGGACAGGGGGAGACCCAGTACTTC.